The 15 T cell receptor beta chains listed next were all sequenced from one sample in a study of CD8+ T cells in alopecia areata. Extracted RNA was reverse transcribed into cDNA, the sequencing template. The protocol was immunoSEQ multiplex PCR, while the TCRdb copy is restricted to in-frame clones and leaves out a portion. The table records approximately 150,000 clones, approximately 51% of them present only once. The sequenced sample was CD4+ T cells sorted from blood, obtained at week 0. The receptors were gathered from a human donor with alopecia areata.

This clone appeared a few times. The chain recombines TRBV6-5 with TRBJ2-4; D not certain. Trimming removed 6 bases from V and 8 bases from J, with 11 bases in between. This CDR3 contains 12 residues. CDR1 and CDR2 from the germline V gene are MNHEY and SVGAGI. Here the CDR3 reads CASRQNGDIQYF. CDR3 DNA sequence: TGTGCCAGCAGACAAAATGGGGACATTCAGTACTTC.

The chain links TRBV7-2 to TRBJ2-7; maybe TRBD2 (7 bases). Germline CDR1 reads SGHTA; CDR2 reads FQGNSA. The ends were cut back, 5 bases at V and 2 bases at J, with 10 bases in the middle. The CDR3 extends over 13 amino acids. CDR3 residues: CASSPRGPYEQYF. The CDR3 coding sequence is TGTGCCAGCAGCCCGCGGGGGCCCTACGAGCAGTACTTC. The entire variable domain, with the rest obtained from reference TRBV7-2 and TRBJ2-7, is as follows: GAGVSQSPSNKVTEKGKDVELRCDPISGHTALYWYRQSLGQGLEFLIYFQGNSAPDKSGLPSDRFSAERTGGSVSTLTIQRTQQEDSAVYLCASSPRGPYEQYFGPGTRLTVT.

The chain joins TRBV30 to TRBJ2-5; D possibly matches TRBD1 or TRBD2 (6 bases each). This CDR3 is 15 amino acids long. Germline V CDR1 and CDR2: GTSNPN, SVGIG (reference sequence). Trimming stripped 3 bases from V and 5 bases from J, with 19 bases between. The CDR3 DNA sequence: TGTGCCTGGAGCGCCATGGGGGCCGGAGGGGAGACCCAGTACTTC. It specifies CAWSAMGAGGETQYF.

The chain's CDR3 is CASSEQGYQPQHF. The DNA of the CDR3 is TGTGCCAGCAGTGAGCAGGGATATCAGCCCCAGCATTTT. This rearrangement joins TRBV6-1 to TRBJ1-5, with D possibly matching TRBD1 (5 bases). This CDR3 is 13 amino acids long. V lost 3 bases and J 5 bases, leaving 8 bases between the germline ends. Looked up from germline, CDR1 is MNHNS and CDR2 is SASEGT.

This clone was detected a few times. The chain carries TRBV9 and TRBJ2-7, with TRBD1 identical over 7 bases. The CDR3 loop spans 14 amino acids. Germline trimming cut 4 bases from V and 0 bases from J; bases unmatched to any gene: 4. Germline assignment: CDR1 SGDLS and CDR2 YYNGEE. The DNA of the CDR3 is TGTGCCAGCAGCCTACGGACAGGCTCCTACGAGCAGTACTTC. As protein: CASSLRTGSYEQYF.

The rearrangement links TRBV5-1 to TRBJ2-1; either TRBD1 or TRBD2 may fit D (6 bases each). Trimming shortened V by 3 bases and J by 0 bases, and 16 bases separated the two germline ends. This CDR3 has 17 residues. Germline V gene data show CDR1 as SGHRS and CDR2 as YFSETQ. The CDR3 DNA reads as TGCGCCAGCAGCTCCTCGGGGGCGGTTAGCTCCTACAATGAGCAGTTCTTC. Translated: CASSSSGAVSSYNEQFF. Full variable domain (rest looked up from reference TRBV5-1 and TRBJ2-1): KAGVTQTPRYLIKTRGQQVTLSCSPISGHRSVSWYQQTPGQGLQFLFEYFSETQRNKGNFPGRFSGRQFSNSRSEMNVSTLELGDSALYLCASSSSGAVSSYNEQFFGPGTRLTVL.

This clone was counted between two and nine times. This chain uses TRBV29-1 with TRBJ2-3, with 9 bases matching TRBD2. Germline CDR1 reads SQVTM; CDR2 reads ANQGSEA. Trimming at V came to 7 bases and at J to 4 bases, leaving 9 bases not matched to a gene. CDR3 length: 14 amino acids. DNA for the CDR3: TGCAGCGGGGCCCTCGGGACTAGCCCAGATACGCAGTATTTT. Its protein product is CSGALGTSPDTQYF.

This sequence joins TRBV19 and TRBJ2-1; the D is unclear. This CDR3 comprises 12 residues. Germline V CDR1 and CDR2: LNHDA, SQIVND (reference sequence). V was pared by 5 bases and J by 4 bases, with 6 bases between. For the CDR3, the DNA is TGTGCCAGTAGTCGGCGATACAATGAGCAGTTCTTC. Its protein is CASSRRYNEQFF.

The chain uses TRBV27 and TRBJ1-5; D unresolved. V gave up 0 bases and J gave up 8 bases, with 8 bases separating them. The V gene's germline CDR1 is MNHEY and CDR2 SMNVEV (reference sequence). CDR3 length: 13 amino acids. The CDR3 loop is CASSLSRVEPQHF. DNA of the CDR3: TGTGCCAGCAGTTTATCGAGGGTGGAGCCCCAGCATTTT.

This clone was detected only a few times. The chain joins TRBV25-1 to TRBJ2-2; TRBD1 is a possible D gene (6 bases). Deletions cut 1 base from V and 2 bases from J, with 11 bases between. The V gene's germline CDR1 is MGHDK and CDR2 SYGVNS. CDR3 size: 16 residues. The CDR3 DNA reads TGTGCCAGCAGTGAATCTTGGGACACCAACACCGGGGAGCTGTTTTTT. Translating gives CASSESWDTNTGELFF.

The rearrangement uses TRBV29-1 and TRBJ2-5; 7 nucleotides agree with TRBD2. Germline V gives CDR1 SQVTM, CDR2 ANQGSEA. This CDR3 is 13 amino acids long. V gave up 5 bases and J gave up 4 bases; unmatched junction bases: 7. The CDR3 bases are TGCAGCGTTCGCCCCGGCGGGAGAGAGACCCAGTACTTC. Translating gives CSVRPGGRETQYF.

This rearrangement joins TRBV6-1 to TRBJ2-4, with D possibly being TRBD1 or TRBD2 (6 bases each). The CDR3 runs 17 residues. Per the germline V gene, CDR1 is MNHNS and CDR2 is SASEGT. Trimming shortened V by 4 bases and J by 1 base, and 17 bases separated the two germline ends. CDR3 loop: CASSGVRGHEAKNIQYF. The CDR3 DNA is TGTGCCAGCAGTGGGGTTCGGGGGCATGAGGCCAAAAACATTCAGTACTTC.

The CDR3 DNA follows: TGTGCCAGCAGGGAGGACACCCTCATGAACACTGAAGCTTTCTTT. Its protein product is CASREDTLMNTEAFF. The V call is TRBV2, the J call TRBJ1-1; D is possibly TRBD1 (5 bases). CDR1 SNHLY and CDR2 FYNNEI come from the germline V gene. The CDR3 runs to 15 residues. V lost 6 bases and J lost 0, with 14 bases in between.

The chain has TRBV29-1 and TRBJ2-7, with TRBD2 identical over 10 bases. Trimming removed 3 bases from V and 6 bases from J; junction bases left unmatched: 8. In germline, CDR1 is SQVTM, CDR2 ANQGSEA. CDR3 length: 14 residues. The chain's CDR3 is CSVEEGSGRSEQYF. In DNA, the CDR3 is TGCAGCGTTGAGGAAGGTAGCGGGAGGAGCGAGCAGTACTTC.

This clone has just one count. This sequence joins TRBV30 and TRBJ1-5; D unresolved. V dropped 2 bases and J dropped 0 bases, with 11 bases sitting between them. The germline V gene encodes CDR1 GTSNPN and CDR2 SVGIG (reference sequence). CDR3 length equals 15 residues. The CDR3 DNA sequence: TGTGCCTGGAGTCAAGTCCAGGATAGCAATCAGCCCCAGCATTTT. Residues: CAWSQVQDSNQPQHF.